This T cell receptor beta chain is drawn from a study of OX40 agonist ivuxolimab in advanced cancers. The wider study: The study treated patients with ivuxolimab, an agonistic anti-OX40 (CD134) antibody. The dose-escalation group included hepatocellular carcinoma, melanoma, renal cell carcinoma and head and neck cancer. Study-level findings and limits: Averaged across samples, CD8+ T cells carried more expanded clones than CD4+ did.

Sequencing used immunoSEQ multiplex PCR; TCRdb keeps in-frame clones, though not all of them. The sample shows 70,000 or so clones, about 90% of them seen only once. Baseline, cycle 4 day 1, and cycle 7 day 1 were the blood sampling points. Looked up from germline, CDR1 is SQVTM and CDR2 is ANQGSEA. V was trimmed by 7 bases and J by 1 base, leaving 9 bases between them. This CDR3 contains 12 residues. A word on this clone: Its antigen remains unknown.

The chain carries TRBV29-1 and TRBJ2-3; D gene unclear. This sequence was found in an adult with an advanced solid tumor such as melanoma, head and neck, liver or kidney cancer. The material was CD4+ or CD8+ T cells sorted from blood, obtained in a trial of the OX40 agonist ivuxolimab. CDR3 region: CSGGTGTDTQYF. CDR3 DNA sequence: TGCAGCGGCGGAACGGGCACAGATACGCAGTATTTT.